What follows is one T cell receptor beta chain and its context. Its antigen is as yet unknown. Treatment here: about 20 received Ad26.COV2.S at low or high dose, single or two shots; about 5 received placebo; per-sample allocation not given. Vaccine and placebo recipients were sampled on day 63 after the first injection. This CDR3 is 16 amino acids long. With 5 bases clipped from V and 8 bases from J, the junction kept 8 bases outside the gene matches. Germline-derived CDR1 and CDR2 are LNHDA and SQIVND (reference sequence). Using immunoSEQ multiplex PCR, the repertoire was profiled, and TCRdb retains in-frame clones only, with some absent. The sample includes about 320,000 clones, 86% seen only once; the top ten take more than 1.5%. This record belongs to a study of Ad26.COV2.S vaccination and SARS-CoV-2 variants. At the level of the study: The vaccine Ad26.COV2.S was put into the muscle once, or twice with 56 days between. The study, taken as a whole, reports: The TCR breadth and depth analyses may have produced an underestimate of total T cell responses.

The specimen was peripheral blood, collected in a trial of Ad26.COV2.S vaccine versus placebo. The sequence came from a person between 18 and 60 years old who received the Ad26.COV2.S COVID-19 vaccine or a placebo. V and J are TRBV19 and TRBJ2-1; the match to TRBD2 covers 14 bases. The CDR3 loop is CASSPTGLAGGHEQFF. DNA of the CDR3: TGTGCCAGTAGTCCGACCGGACTAGCGGGGGGCCATGAGCAGTTCTTC.